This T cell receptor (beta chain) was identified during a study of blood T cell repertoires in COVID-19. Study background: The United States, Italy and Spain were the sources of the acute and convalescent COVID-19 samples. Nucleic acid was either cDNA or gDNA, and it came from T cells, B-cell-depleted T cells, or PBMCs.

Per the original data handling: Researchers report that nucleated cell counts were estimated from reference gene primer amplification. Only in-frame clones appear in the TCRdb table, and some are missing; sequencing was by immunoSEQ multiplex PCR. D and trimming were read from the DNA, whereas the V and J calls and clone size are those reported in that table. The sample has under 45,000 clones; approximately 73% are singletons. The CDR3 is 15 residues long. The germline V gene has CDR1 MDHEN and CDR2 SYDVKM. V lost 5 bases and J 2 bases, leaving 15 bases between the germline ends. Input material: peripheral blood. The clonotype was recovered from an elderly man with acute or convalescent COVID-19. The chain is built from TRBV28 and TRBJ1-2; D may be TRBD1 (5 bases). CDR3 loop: CASSGYQGSNYGYTF. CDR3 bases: TGTGCCAGCAGTGGCTACCAGGGATCCAACTATGGCTACACCTTC.